This TCR beta chain was observed in a study of OX40 agonist ivuxolimab in advanced cancers. Points from the study as a whole: Expanded clones tended on average to be more numerous among CD8+ T cells than CD4+.

On this clone itself: Its antigen is unidentified.

Sequenced by immunoSEQ multiplex PCR; TCRdb stores in-frame clones only, minus some. The repertoire holds roughly 80,000 clones, about nine tenths seen once, with around 0.8% in the top ten. Trimming shortened V by 8 bases and J by 8 bases, and 21 bases separated the two germline ends. Germline CDR1 is SNHLY and CDR2 is FYNNEI. CDR3 length: 14 residues. The receptor comes from an adult with an advanced solid tumor such as melanoma, head and neck, liver or kidney cancer. J is TRBJ1-2 and V is TRBV2; D gene unclear. Sequenced material: CD4+ or CD8+ T cells sorted from blood, taken in a trial of the OX40 agonist ivuxolimab. CDR3 nucleotide sequence: TGTGCCAGCTCCGACGGACGGCGATTAGAAGGCTACACCTTC. Translating it yields CASSDGRRLEGYTF.